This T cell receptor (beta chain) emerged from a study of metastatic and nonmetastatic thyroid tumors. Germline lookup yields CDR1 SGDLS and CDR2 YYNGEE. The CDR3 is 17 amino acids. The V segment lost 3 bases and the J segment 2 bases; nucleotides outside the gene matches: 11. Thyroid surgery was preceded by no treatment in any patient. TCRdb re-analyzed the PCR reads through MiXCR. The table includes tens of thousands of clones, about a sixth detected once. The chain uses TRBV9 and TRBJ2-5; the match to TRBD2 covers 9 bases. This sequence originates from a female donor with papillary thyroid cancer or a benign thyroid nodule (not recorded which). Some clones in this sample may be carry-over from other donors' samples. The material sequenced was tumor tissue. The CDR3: CASSEGGSGRPQETQYF. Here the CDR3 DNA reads TGTGCCAGCAGCGAGGGTGGTAGCGGGAGACCACAAGAGACCCAGTACTTC.